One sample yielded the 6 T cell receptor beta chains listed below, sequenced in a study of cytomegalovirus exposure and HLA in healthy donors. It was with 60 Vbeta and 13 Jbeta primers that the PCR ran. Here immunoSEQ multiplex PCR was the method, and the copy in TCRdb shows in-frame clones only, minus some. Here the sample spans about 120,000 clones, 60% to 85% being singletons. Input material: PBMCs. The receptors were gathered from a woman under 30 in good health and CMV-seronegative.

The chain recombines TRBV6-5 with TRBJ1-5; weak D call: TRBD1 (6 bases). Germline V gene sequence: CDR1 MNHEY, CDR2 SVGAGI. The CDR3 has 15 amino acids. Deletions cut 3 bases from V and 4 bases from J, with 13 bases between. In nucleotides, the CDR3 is TGTGCCAGCAGTTATGATGGGGGCGGGAATCAGCCCCAGCATTTT. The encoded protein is CASSYDGGGNQPQHF.

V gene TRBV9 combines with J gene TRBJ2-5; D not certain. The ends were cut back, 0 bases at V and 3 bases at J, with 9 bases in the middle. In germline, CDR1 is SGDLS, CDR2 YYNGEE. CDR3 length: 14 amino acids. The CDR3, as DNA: TGTGCCAGCAGCGTAGCCCCAGCGAAAGAGACCCAGTACTTC. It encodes CASSVAPAKETQYF.

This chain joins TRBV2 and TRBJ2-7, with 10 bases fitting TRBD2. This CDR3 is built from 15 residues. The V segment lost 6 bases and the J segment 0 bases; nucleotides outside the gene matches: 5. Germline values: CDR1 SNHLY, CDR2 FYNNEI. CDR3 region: CASSPAGGYSYEQYF. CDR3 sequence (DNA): TGTGCCAGCAGCCCAGCGGGAGGGTACTCCTACGAGCAGTACTTC.

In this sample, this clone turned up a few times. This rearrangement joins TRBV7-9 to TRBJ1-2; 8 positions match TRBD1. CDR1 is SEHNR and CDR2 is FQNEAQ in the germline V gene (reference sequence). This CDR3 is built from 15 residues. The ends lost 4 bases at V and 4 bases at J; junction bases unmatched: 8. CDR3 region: CASSYSRQGIYGYTF. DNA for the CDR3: TGTGCCAGCAGCTACTCCCGACAGGGGATCTATGGCTACACCTTC.

CDR3 nucleotides: TGTGCCAGCAGCTTAGTGGGCAGGGATTACGAGCAGTACTTC. It is translated as CASSLVGRDYEQYF. J is TRBJ2-7 and V is TRBV13; TRBD1 is a possible D gene (5 bases). CDR3 length: 14 amino acids. Looked up from germline, CDR1 is PRHDT and CDR2 is FYEKMQ (reference sequence). The ends were cut back, 1 base at V and 4 bases at J, with 11 bases in the middle. Together with reference TRBV13 and TRBJ2-7, the CDR3 gives the full variable domain: AAGVIQSPRHLIKEKRETATLKCYPIPRHDTVYWYQQGPGQDPQFLISFYEKMQSDKGSIPDRFSAQQFSDYHSELNMSSLELGDSALYFCASSLVGRDYEQYFGPGTRLTVT.

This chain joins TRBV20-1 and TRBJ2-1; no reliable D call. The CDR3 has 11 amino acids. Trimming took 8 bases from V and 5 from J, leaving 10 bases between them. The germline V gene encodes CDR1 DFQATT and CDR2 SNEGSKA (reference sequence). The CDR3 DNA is TGCAGTTCCGGCGGTAACAATGAGCAGTTCTTC. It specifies CSSGGNNEQFF.